This TCR beta chain comes out of a study of blood T cell repertoires in COVID-19. Individuals drawn from 20 to 30 US areas were about 18 to 95 years old. Cohorts were determined from participant-reported clinical history. The ends lost 5 bases at V and 8 bases at J; junction bases unmatched: 10. CDR1 SGHTA and CDR2 FQGNSA come from the germline V gene. This CDR3 has 14 residues. TCRdb's table, derived via immunoSEQ multiplex PCR, lists solely in-frame clones and lacks some. Of 150,000 to 200,000 clones listed, roughly 82% are singletons. The TCR originated in a woman aged 55 to 70 with acute COVID-19. The chain joins TRBV7-2 to TRBJ2-7; 9 nucleotides agree with TRBD2. Sample: PBMCs or T cells enriched from blood (not recorded which). CDR3 DNA sequence: TGTGCCAGCAGCCATAGCGGGGGCCTCTTGAAGCAGTACTTC. It codes for CASSHSGGLLKQYF.